This is a list of T cell receptor beta chains from one sample in a study of blood T cell repertoires in COVID-19. Produced via immunoSEQ multiplex PCR; TCRdb's table is partial and in-frame only. The table lists approximately 300,000 clones, 85% of them singletons. Sequenced sample: PBMCs or T cells enriched from blood (not recorded which). Receptors were obtained from a woman in her thirties who had been exposed to COVID-19. Each CDR3 is given with its conserved first and last residue.

V gene	CDR3 length	J gene	CDR3 protein
TRBV14	13	TRBJ2-4	CASSQDLGDIQYF
TRBV18	15	TRBJ2-2	CASSPRTINAGELFF
TRBV28	14	TRBJ2-1	CASSQPHTVYEQFF
TRBV6-4	11	TRBJ2-7	CASSQIYEQYF
TRBV28	14	TRBJ1-5	CASSSTQGNQPQHF
TRBV7-2	15	TRBJ2-5	CASSLGGLFGETQYF
TRBV5-1	15	TRBJ2-6	CASRLVASGANVLTF
TRBV5-1	14	TRBJ2-5	CASSLGNGEETQYF
TRBV7-2	14	TRBJ2-7	CASSNRPRAYEQYF
TRBV7-3	14	TRBJ1-6	CASSSGSYNSPLHF
TRBV7-3	16	TRBJ2-1	CASSRTGVSTYNEQFF
TRBV30	14	TRBJ2-1	CAWRSGTSGKEQFF
TRBV30	13	TRBJ1-6	CACGQGYNSPLHF
TRBV6-7	16	TRBJ2-1	CASETSGTRCNNEQFF
TRBV5-6	14	TRBJ2-7	CASSLSYRAYEQYF
TRBV7-3	18	TRBJ2-5	CASSPSTLAGGPVETQYF
TRBV25-1	12	TRBJ1-1	CASSSGNTEAFF
TRBV11-2	14	TRBJ2-5	CASVLGRGQETQYF
TRBV2	15	TRBJ1-5	CASSENRGLFQPQHF
TRBV19	14	TRBJ2-7	CASSIQGPAYEQYF
TRBV27	17	TRBJ1-2	CASSFLRAGTPNYGYTF
TRBV7-3	16	TRBJ2-3	CASSSGPMGGTDTQYF
TRBV5-4	14	TRBJ2-3	CASSLASGTDTQYF
TRBV4-2	14	TRBJ2-7	CASSSRQGPYEQYF
TRBV7-9	17	TRBJ2-7	CASSSPLRTGGIHEQYF
TRBV19	14	TRBJ2-7	CASSISRGNYEQYF
TRBV7-2	14	TRBJ2-5	CASRKTGAPETQYF
TRBV7-9	12	TRBJ2-1	CASESGVNEQFF
TRBV30	12	TRBJ2-7	CAWSRDRVEQYF
TRBV7-2	16	TRBJ2-1	CASSPAAGDPYNEQFF
TRBV2	15	TRBJ2-3	CASSVQGSNPDTQYF
TRBV5-1	15	TRBJ2-3	CASSWKGASTDTQYF
TRBV7-9	14	TRBJ1-2	CASSSDRQAYGYTF
TRBV7-3	15	TRBJ2-1	CASSLTGGSYNEQFF
TRBV24-1	15	TRBJ2-7	CATSDSGQGRYEQYF